The clone carrying this T cell receptor (beta chain) was seen just once. The normal lung sample lay at least 3 cm, and maximally far, from the tumour. Generated by immunoSEQ multiplex PCR, the TCRdb table keeps only in-frame clones and is missing some. The sample includes thousands of clones, about two thirds of them seen just once. The CDR3 is 14 residues long. Germline assignment: CDR1 MNHNS and CDR2 SASEGT. V was shortened by 5 bases and J by 2 bases, with 7 bases between the two germline ends. These data are taken from a study of immune cell composition in non-small cell lung cancer. Input material: non-adjacent lung tissue. The chain carries TRBV6-1 and TRBJ1-6, with D possibly TRBD1 on 5 matching bases. The TCR sequence derives from a human donor with non-small cell lung cancer. CDR3 in amino acids: CASSSGPYNSPLHF. The CDR3 DNA is TGTGCCAGCAGTTCAGGGCCCTATAATTCACCCCTCCACTTT.